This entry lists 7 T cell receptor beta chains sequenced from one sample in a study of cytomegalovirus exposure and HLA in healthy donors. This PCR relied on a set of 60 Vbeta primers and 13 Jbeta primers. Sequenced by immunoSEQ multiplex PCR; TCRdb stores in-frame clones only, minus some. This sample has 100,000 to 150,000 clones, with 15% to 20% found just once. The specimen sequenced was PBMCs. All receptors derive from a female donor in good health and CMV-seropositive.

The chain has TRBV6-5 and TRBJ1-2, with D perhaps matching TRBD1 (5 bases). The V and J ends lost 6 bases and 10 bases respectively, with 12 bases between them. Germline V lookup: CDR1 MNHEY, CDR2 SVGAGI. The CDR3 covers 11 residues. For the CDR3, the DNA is TGTGCCAGCAGATTGGGGCCAGTCTACACCTTC. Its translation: CASRLGPVYTF.

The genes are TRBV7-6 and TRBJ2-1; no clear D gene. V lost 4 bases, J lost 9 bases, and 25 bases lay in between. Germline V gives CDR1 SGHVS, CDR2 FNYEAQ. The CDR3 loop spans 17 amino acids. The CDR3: CASSSHLSRPRVFEQFF. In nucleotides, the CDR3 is TGTGCCAGCAGCTCCCACCTCTCGCGTCCTCGGGTATTTGAGCAGTTCTTC.

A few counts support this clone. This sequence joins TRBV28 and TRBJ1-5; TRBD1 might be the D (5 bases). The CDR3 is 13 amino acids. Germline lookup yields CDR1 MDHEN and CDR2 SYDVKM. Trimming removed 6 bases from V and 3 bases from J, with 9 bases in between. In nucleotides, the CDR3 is TGTGCCAGCAGGGTGACAGTCAATCAGCCCCAGCATTTT. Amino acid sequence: CASRVTVNQPQHF. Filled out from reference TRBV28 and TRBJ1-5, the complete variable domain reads DVKVTQSSRYLVKRTGEKVFLECVQDMDHENMFWYRQDPGLGLRLIYFSYDVKMKEKGDIPEGYSVSREKKERFSLILESASTNQTSMYLCASRVTVNQPQHFGDGTRLSIL.

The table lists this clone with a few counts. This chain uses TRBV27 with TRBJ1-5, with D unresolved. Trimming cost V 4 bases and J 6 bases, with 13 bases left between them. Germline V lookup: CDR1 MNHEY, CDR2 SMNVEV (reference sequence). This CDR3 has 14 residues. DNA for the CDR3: TGTGCCAGCAGTTCATGGAAGGGAGGTCAGCCCCAGCATTTT. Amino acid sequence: CASSSWKGGQPQHF.

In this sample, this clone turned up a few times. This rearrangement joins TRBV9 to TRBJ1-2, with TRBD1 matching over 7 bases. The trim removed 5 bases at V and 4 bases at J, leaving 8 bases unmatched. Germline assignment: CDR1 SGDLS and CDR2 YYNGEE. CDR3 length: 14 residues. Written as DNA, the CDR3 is TGTGCCAGCAGTAGGGACAGTTCTACCTATGGCTACACCTTC. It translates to CASSRDSSTYGYTF.

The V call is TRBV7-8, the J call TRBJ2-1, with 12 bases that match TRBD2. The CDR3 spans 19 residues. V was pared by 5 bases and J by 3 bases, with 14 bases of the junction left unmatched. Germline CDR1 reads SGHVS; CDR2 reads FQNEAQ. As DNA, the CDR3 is TGTGCCAGCAGCCTTGGGGCAGGACTAGCGGGGTCCCACTACAATGAGCAGTTCTTC. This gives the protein CASSLGAGLAGSHYNEQFF.

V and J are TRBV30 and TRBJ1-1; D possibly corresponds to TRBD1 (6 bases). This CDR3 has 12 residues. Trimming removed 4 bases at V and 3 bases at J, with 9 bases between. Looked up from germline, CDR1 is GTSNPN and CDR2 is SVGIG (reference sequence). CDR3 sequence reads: CAWTGEYTEAFF. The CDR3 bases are TGTGCCTGGACAGGGGAATACACTGAAGCTTTCTTT.